These 14 T cell receptor beta chains originate from one sample sequenced in a study of response to subunit inactivated influenza vaccine. TCRdb called the RT-PCR reads again in MiXCR, with one record for every CDR3 protein. Among under 750,000 distinct CDR3 sequences, 12% were seen once, and the ten largest hold roughly a tenth. The input for sequencing was PBMCs from blood, taken on the day of vaccination. The receptors originated from a man aged 45-65 years who received an inactivated influenza vaccine.

This clonotype turned up a few times. J is TRBJ2-5 and V is TRBV6-1; 8 nucleotides align to TRBD1. The germline V gene has CDR1 MNHNS and CDR2 SASEGT. This CDR3 has 14 amino acids. V dropped 6 bases and J dropped 5; count of bases not matched to a gene: 8. CDR3 DNA: TGTGCCAGCAGCTCCAGGGGGCGCCGGGAGACCCAGTACTTC. Protein: CASSSRGRRETQYF.

As to this clonotype: With a much larger clone just one base away, this may be a read error. This chain connects TRBV20-1 to TRBJ2-3, with 8 bases matching TRBD2. This CDR3 spans 15 amino acids. Germline CDR1 DFQATT, CDR2 SNEGSKA (reference sequence). The CDR3 sequence: CCARSLAEITDTQYF. For the CDR3, the DNA is TGCTGTGCTAGATCACTAGCGGAAATCACAGATACGCAGTATTTT.

This clonotype appeared a few times. This chain uses TRBV5-1 with TRBJ2-5, with D tentatively TRBD1 (5 bases). V was cut by 2 bases and J by 2 bases, with 13 bases left in between. CDR1 and CDR2 (germline): SGHRS, YFSETQ. This CDR3 region has 15 residues. CDR3 sequence: CASSLGVALQETQYF. CDR3 DNA: TGCGCCAGCAGCTTAGGGGTGGCCCTACAAGAGACCCAGTACTTC.

CDR3 DNA sequence: TGTGCCAGCAGCAAGACGGGACTAGCGATTTCTGTTACAGATACGCAGTATTTT. It encodes CASSKTGLAISVTDTQYF. This chain joins TRBV11-2 and TRBJ2-3; 10 positions agree with TRBD2. This CDR3 has 18 amino acids. The trim removed 5 bases at V and 3 bases at J, leaving 14 bases unmatched. The germline V gene has CDR1 SGHAT and CDR2 FQNNGV.

This clonotype was recorded a few times. The rearrangement links TRBV7-2 to TRBJ2-5; weak D call: TRBD1 (6 bases). This CDR3 spans 16 amino acids. V was pared by 2 bases and J by 0 bases, with 13 bases between. In germline, CDR1 is SGHTA, CDR2 FQGNSA. CDR3 protein: CASSLRVTGHQETQYF. As DNA, the CDR3 is TGTGCCAGCAGCTTAAGAGTGACAGGCCACCAAGAGACCCAGTACTTC.

This chain links TRBV7-3 with TRBJ2-3; the match to TRBD2 covers 10 bases. The CDR3 has 17 residues. Looked up from germline, CDR1 is SGHTA and CDR2 is FQGTGA. The J segment lost 7 bases and the V segment lost 5 bases, leaving 15 bases of the junction unmatched. CDR3 bases: TGTGCCAGCAGCCCCAATCAGGGACTAGCGACCTTGAATACGCAGTATTTT. Translated, it gives CASSPNQGLATLNTQYF. Together with reference TRBV7-3 and TRBJ2-3, the CDR3 gives the full variable domain: GAGVSQTPSNKVTEKGKYVELRCDPISGHTALYWYRQSLGQGPEFLIYFQGTGAADDSGLPNDRFFAVRPEGSVSTLKIQRTERGDSAVYLCASSPNQGLATLNTQYFGPGTRLTVL.

The CDR3 bases are TGCAGTGCCCAAGGTTCCCCGGGAGGCTACACCTTC. It translates to CSAQGSPGGYTF. The chain joins TRBV20-1 to TRBJ1-2, with D uncertain. Per germline, CDR1 DFQATT and CDR2 SNEGSKA (reference sequence). Trimming shortened V by 6 bases and J by 8 bases, and 16 bases separated the two germline ends. The CDR3 has 12 residues.

V and J are TRBV9 and TRBJ2-3; D is ambiguous. Trimming cost V 4 bases and J 4 bases, with 10 bases left between them. From germline, CDR1 is SGDLS and CDR2 YYNGEE. The CDR3 is made up of 13 amino acids. DNA for the CDR3: TGTGCCAGCAGCCCAGGTTGGGCAGATACGCAGTATTTT. It specifies CASSPGWADTQYF. The full variable domain, rest sourced from reference TRBV9 and TRBJ2-3, is DSGVTQTPKHLITATGQRVTLRCSPRSGDLSVYWYQQSLDQGLQFLIQYYNGEERAKGNILERFSAQQFPDLHSELNLSSLELGDSALYFCASSPGWADTQYFGPGTRLTVL.

This clonotype came up a few times. V and J are TRBV6-5 and TRBJ2-2; TRBD2 might be the D (6 bases). This CDR3 is built from 14 residues. The germline V and J ends were trimmed by 2 bases and 6 bases, with 10 bases remaining between them. Per the germline V gene, CDR1 is MNHEY and CDR2 is SVGAGI. The CDR3 bases are TGTGCCAGCAGTTACGCACTAGCAGCCGGGGAGCTGTTTTTT. Amino acid sequence: CASSYALAAGELFF.

The table lists this clonotype with many counts. J is TRBJ2-1 and V is TRBV20-1, with 7 positions matching TRBD2. V trimming: 1 base; J trimming: 7 bases; junction bases outside the gene matches: 10. CDR3 size: 15 residues. Germline CDR1 and CDR2: DFQATT and SNEGSKA (reference sequence). The CDR3 nucleotides are TGCAGTGCTAGAGGCCTTCGTGGGAGGGAAAATGAGCAGTTCTTC. It is translated as CSARGLRGRENEQFF.

The genes are TRBV20-1 and TRBJ2-5, with 14 bases matching TRBD2. The CDR3 has 20 amino acids. CDR1 DFQATT and CDR2 SNEGSKA come from the germline V gene (reference sequence). V gave up 1 base and J gave up 4 bases; unmatched junction bases: 17. The CDR3 is CSARVPGLAGVMEVVETQYF. The CDR3 DNA sequence: TGCAGTGCTAGAGTCCCGGGACTAGCGGGAGTAATGGAGGTGGTAGAGACCCAGTACTTC.

This chain connects TRBV30 to TRBJ2-5; 8 bases are a match to TRBD2. Trimming removed 7 bases from V and 5 bases from J; junction bases left unmatched: 3. The CDR3 is made up of 11 amino acids. Germline V gene data show CDR1 as GTSNPN and CDR2 as SVGIG (reference sequence). This chain's CDR3 is CASGLAETQYF. CDR3 DNA sequence: TGTGCCTCTGGACTAGCCGAGACCCAGTACTTC.

This clonotype was observed a few times. The rearrangement uses TRBV11-3 and TRBJ1-2, with D tentatively TRBD1 (5 bases). V lost 5 bases, J lost 8 bases, and 15 bases lay in between. The CDR3 covers 13 residues. CDR1 and CDR2 from the germline V gene are SGHNT and YENEEA. In nucleotides, the CDR3 is TGTGCCAGCAGCCCCAGTCGGGGCGGAGGCTACACCTTC. It translates to CASSPSRGGGYTF.

The chain has TRBV5-5 and TRBJ2-5, with 11 bases lining up with TRBD2. The CDR3 is 14 amino acids. J lost 4 bases, V lost 4 bases, and 3 bases had no gene match. Germline V gives CDR1 SGHKS, CDR2 YYEKEE (reference sequence). The CDR3 nucleotides are TGTGCCAGCAGCGTCGGACTAGCGGGAGAGACCCAGTACTTC. Its protein is CASSVGLAGETQYF.